This T cell receptor beta chain originates from a study of CD8 T cells in ankylosing spondylitis. Regarding the study as a whole: A motif in TCR beta, a set of under 10 highly homologous variants, appeared characteristic of ankylosing spondylitis blood. Disease-linked clones were found to be CD8+ and relatively rare in peripheral blood.

Quantitative 5'-RACE with molecular barcodes generated TCR beta libraries. TCRdb used MiXCR to reprocess the 5' RACE reads, holding one entry per CDR3 protein. Of just under 550,000 distinct CDR3 sequences detected, about an eighth appear once; the ten largest clones hold almost 7%. The CDR3 extends over 12 amino acids. V was shortened by 1 base and J by 7 bases, with 8 bases between the two germline ends. Germline CDR1 reads DFQATT; CDR2 reads SNEGSKA (reference sequence). Comment on this clonotype: Its antigen is as yet unknown.

Sequencing was carried out using blood, either unsorted or a sorted T cell fraction (not recorded which). The gene calls are TRBV20-1 and TRBJ2-1, with D perhaps matching TRBD2 (6 bases). The receptor comes from a male donor with ankylosing spondylitis. This CDR3 is CSARGLGNEQFF. The CDR3 DNA reads TGCAGTGCTAGAGGACTAGGGAATGAGCAGTTCTTC.